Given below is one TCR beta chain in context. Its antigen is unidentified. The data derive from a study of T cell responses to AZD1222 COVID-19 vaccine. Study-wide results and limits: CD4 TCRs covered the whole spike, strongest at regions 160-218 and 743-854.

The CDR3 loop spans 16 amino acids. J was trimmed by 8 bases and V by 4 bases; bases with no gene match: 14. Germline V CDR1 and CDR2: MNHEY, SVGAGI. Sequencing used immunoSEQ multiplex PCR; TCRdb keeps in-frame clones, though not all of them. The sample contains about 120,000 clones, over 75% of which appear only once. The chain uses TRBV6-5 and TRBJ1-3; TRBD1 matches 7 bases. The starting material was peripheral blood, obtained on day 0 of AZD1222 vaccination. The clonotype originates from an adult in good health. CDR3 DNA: TGTGCCAGCAGTTCGCAGACAGGGAGGACGAGGGACACCATATATTTT. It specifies CASSSQTGRTRDTIYF.